Below, 32 T cell receptor beta chains from the same sample are listed, as sequenced in a study of regulatory dendritic cells for organ transplantation. Using immunoSEQ multiplex PCR, the repertoire was profiled, and TCRdb retains in-frame clones only, with some absent. The sample lists some 9,600 clones, 55% to 75% occurring once. These TCRs' antigens remain unknown. Sorted T cells were CFSE-labeled and cultured 5 days with allogeneic regulatory or mature dendritic cells at 1:10. Sequenced input: naive CD4+ T cells from blood cultured with dendritic cells. As for subset: CD45RA+ naive T cells. These receptors were collected from a human donor in good health.

The chain couples TRBV5-4 to TRBJ2-2, with D maybe TRBD1 (5 bases). This CDR3 is 17 amino acids long. V was clipped by 4 bases and J by 1 base, with 17 bases between them. The germline V gene has CDR1 SGHNT and CDR2 YYREEE (reference sequence). CDR3 nucleotide sequence: TGTGCCAGCAGCCAACCTTCCCAGGGATTGAACACCGGGGAGCTGTTTTTT. Protein sequence: CASSQPSQGLNTGELFF.

The V and J genes are TRBV5-4 and TRBJ1-3; TRBD1 matches at 7 bases. The CDR3 totals 16 residues. The ends lost 0 bases at V and 0 bases at J; junction bases unmatched: 3. Per germline, CDR1 SGHNT and CDR2 YYREEE (reference sequence). The CDR3 region is CASSLGGQDSGNTIYF. DNA of the CDR3: TGTGCCAGCAGCTTGGGAGGACAGGACTCTGGAAACACCATATATTTT. The full variable domain, completed using reference TRBV5-4 and TRBJ1-3, is ETGVTQSPTHLIKTRGQQVTLRCSSQSGHNTVSWYQQALGQGPQFIFQYYREEENGRGNFPPRFSGLQFPNYSSELNVNALELDDSALYLCASSLGGQDSGNTIYFGEGSWLTVV.

The genes are TRBV2 and TRBJ2-7; TRBD1 matches 9 bases. Per the germline V gene, CDR1 is SNHLY and CDR2 is FYNNEI. Unmatched junction bases numbered 7, after V lost 3 bases and J lost 7 bases. This CDR3 spans 14 amino acids. CDR3 residues: CASSDRGTGHEQYF. CDR3 DNA: TGTGCCAGCAGTGATCGCGGGACAGGGCATGAGCAGTACTTC.

This chain joins TRBV2 and TRBJ2-2, with 8 nucleotides matching TRBD1. This CDR3 has 16 amino acids. The V and J ends lost 5 bases and 6 bases, in that order; junction bases with no gene match: 11. Per germline, CDR1 SNHLY and CDR2 FYNNEI. CDR3 bases: TGTGCCAGCAGTCTGCGCCCGGGACAGGATGCCGGGGAGCTGTTTTTT. Translated: CASSLRPGQDAGELFF.

This chain connects TRBV6-1 to TRBJ1-1; D is undetermined. The V and J ends lost 7 bases and 3 bases respectively, with 12 bases between them. CDR3 size: 13 residues. CDR1 and CDR2 (germline): MNHNS, SASEGT. For the CDR3, the DNA is TGTGCCAGCAAGCGGACCGGAGACACTGAAGCTTTCTTT. The encoded protein is CASKRTGDTEAFF.

This chain uses TRBV5-1 with TRBJ1-5, with D possibly TRBD1 on 5 matching bases. Trimming took off 4 bases at V and 4 bases at J, with 15 bases between the two ends. The germline CDR1 and CDR2 sequences are SGHRS and YFSETQ. The CDR3 runs to 15 residues. CDR3 protein: CASSLSGGVNQPQHF. As DNA, the CDR3 is TGCGCCAGCAGCCTATCCGGGGGGGTGAATCAGCCCCAGCATTTT.

In the case of this clone: This sample includes further DNA sequences coding for the same CDR3. The chain uses TRBV19 and TRBJ1-5; 10 bases are shared with TRBD1. The CDR3 extends over 16 amino acids. The germline CDR1 and CDR2 sequences are LNHDA and SQIVND (reference sequence). With V trimmed by 6 bases and J by 4 bases, 9 bases remained unmatched. The DNA of the CDR3 is TGTGCCAGTAGCGTACCGGGACAGGGGAGAAATCAGCCCCAGCATTTT. It codes for CASSVPGQGRNQPQHF.

This clone was detected only once. This chain connects TRBV6-6 to TRBJ2-7; 8 bases map to TRBD1. Germline V lookup: CDR1 MNHNY, CDR2 SVGAGI (reference sequence). This CDR3 spans 15 amino acids. Trimming cost V 5 bases and J 5 bases; bases outside gene matches: 11. The CDR3 DNA reads as TGTGCCAGCAGTAGGGACAGGACGAGGAGGAACGAGCAGTACTTC. This gives the protein CASSRDRTRRNEQYF.

The chain carries TRBV11-2 and TRBJ1-5, with a tentative D call TRBD1 (6 bases). The CDR3 length is 13 residues. V was clipped by 5 bases and J by 7 bases, with 12 bases between them. The germline gives CDR1 SGHAT, CDR2 FQNNGV. The CDR3 DNA reads as TGTGCCAGCAGCCCAGCTAGGGGGCAGCCCCAGCATTTT. Protein: CASSPARGQPQHF.

The chain combines TRBV7-2 with TRBJ2-2, with D hard to call. CDR1 and CDR2 (germline): SGHTA, FQGNSA. The CDR3 contains 17 residues. The V end lost 5 bases, the J end lost 5 bases, and 21 bases lay between the germline ends. CDR3 protein: CASSPRWRWVRTGELFF. DNA for the CDR3: TGTGCCAGCAGCCCCCGATGGAGATGGGTCCGTACCGGGGAGCTGTTTTTT.

The chain uses TRBV2 and TRBJ1-3; no firm D call. V lost 7 bases and J 0 bases, leaving 13 bases between the germline ends. Germline V gene sequence: CDR1 SNHLY, CDR2 FYNNEI. The CDR3 has 15 residues. In DNA, the CDR3 is TGTGCCAGCACCGTGTTCGGGGTCTCTGGAAACACCATATATTTT. Its protein product is CASTVFGVSGNTIYF.

The rearrangement links TRBV4-1 to TRBJ1-2; tentative D call: TRBD1 (6 bases). V gave up 0 bases and J gave up 4 bases, with 9 bases separating them. The CDR3 contains 14 residues. Germline CDR1 reads MGHRA; CDR2 reads YSYEKL. The CDR3 spells CASSQEQGPYGYTF. The CDR3 bases are TGCGCCAGCAGCCAAGAACAGGGCCCCTATGGCTACACCTTC.

J is TRBJ1-5 and V is TRBV6-1, with D maybe TRBD1 (5 bases). The germline V and J ends were trimmed by 7 bases and 5 bases, with 18 bases remaining between them. The CDR3 is 15 amino acids. Germline CDR1 reads MNHNS; CDR2 reads SASEGT. CDR3 DNA sequence: TGTGCCAGCACTATAGGCGGGGCAGATCATCAGCCCCAGCATTTT. Amino acid sequence: CASTIGGADHQPQHF.

The chain couples TRBV10-3 to TRBJ1-6; the D is unclear. This CDR3 is 14 amino acids long. V lost 0 bases to trimming and J lost 8 bases, with 8 bases between them. The germline gives CDR1 ENHRY, CDR2 SYGVKD. CDR3 sequence reads: CAISESTGYSPLHF. The CDR3 DNA reads as TGTGCCATCAGTGAGTCGACGGGTTATTCACCCCTCCACTTT.

This rearrangement joins TRBV4-1 to TRBJ1-2; weak D call: TRBD1 (5 bases). Germline CDR1 MGHRA, CDR2 YSYEKL. The CDR3 covers 14 residues. V lost 6 bases and J 6 bases, leaving 17 bases between the germline ends. Written as DNA, the CDR3 is TGCGCCAGCAGATTGGTGTCAGGGAGGAATGGCTACACCTTC. Translation: CASRLVSGRNGYTF.

V gene TRBV7-2 combines with J gene TRBJ2-5; D may be TRBD1 (6 bases). The CDR3 spans 14 residues. Trimming removed 5 bases from V and 3 bases from J, with 13 bases in between. Germline V CDR1 and CDR2: SGHTA, FQGNSA. The CDR3 protein is CASSVSTGEETQYF. Here the CDR3 DNA reads TGTGCCAGCAGCGTCTCGACAGGCGAAGAGACCCAGTACTTC.

The chain links TRBV6-1 to TRBJ1-2; D is possibly TRBD1 (5 bases). This CDR3 contains 13 residues. V lost 2 bases and J lost 4, with 8 bases in between. CDR1 is MNHNS and CDR2 is SASEGT in the germline V gene. The CDR3 DNA sequence: TGTGCCAGCAGTGAACAGGGTCTCTATGGCTACACCTTC. Its protein is CASSEQGLYGYTF.

The chain joins TRBV5-6 to TRBJ1-1; maybe TRBD1 (5 bases). The germline V gene has CDR1 SGHDT and CDR2 YYEEEE. The CDR3 runs 15 residues. Trimming cost V 4 bases and J 1 base, with 14 bases left between them. The DNA of the CDR3 is TGTGCCAGCAGCCCGCTGGGAGGGGCGAACACTGAAGCTTTCTTT. Protein: CASSPLGGANTEAFF.

V usage is TRBV18 and J usage is TRBJ1-5; 8 bases agree with TRBD1. Germline V CDR1 and CDR2: KGHSH, LQKENI. The trim removed 2 bases at V and 4 bases at J, leaving 4 bases unmatched. The CDR3 covers 15 residues. Written as DNA, the CDR3 is TGTGCCAGCTCACCAGATACAGGGGGGAATCAGCCCCAGCATTTT. This sequence encodes CASSPDTGGNQPQHF.

This clone was seen a handful of times. This chain uses TRBV5-1 with TRBJ1-3, with D unclear. Trimming removed 1 base from V and 2 bases from J, with 10 bases in between. CDR3 size: 15 residues. Germline assignment: CDR1 SGHRS and CDR2 YFSETQ. For the CDR3, the DNA is TGCGCCAGCAGCTTGTTCGGGAATCCTGGAAACACCATATATTTT. Its protein product is CASSLFGNPGNTIYF. Drawing the rest from reference TRBV5-1 and TRBJ1-3, the complete variable domain is KAGVTQTPRYLIKTRGQQVTLSCSPISGHRSVSWYQQTPGQGLQFLFEYFSETQRNKGNFPGRFSGRQFSNSRSEMNVSTLELGDSALYLCASSLFGNPGNTIYFGEGSWLTVV.

This clone was seen a handful of times. This chain joins TRBV5-1 and TRBJ2-5; tentative D call: TRBD1 (6 bases). CDR1 is SGHRS and CDR2 is YFSETQ in the germline V gene. The CDR3 totals 13 residues. Trimming cost V 4 bases and J 5 bases, with 12 bases left between them. The CDR3 nucleotides read TGCGCCAGCAGCATCGAGGGGGTGGAGACCCAGTACTTC. As protein: CASSIEGVETQYF. Filled out from reference TRBV5-1 and TRBJ2-5, the complete variable domain reads KAGVTQTPRYLIKTRGQQVTLSCSPISGHRSVSWYQQTPGQGLQFLFEYFSETQRNKGNFPGRFSGRQFSNSRSEMNVSTLELGDSALYLCASSIEGVETQYFGPGTRLLVL.

The chain uses TRBV18 and TRBJ1-5; D not resolved. V was trimmed by 3 bases and J by 4 bases, leaving 13 bases between them. The germline CDR1 and CDR2 sequences are KGHSH and LQKENI. This CDR3 is 15 amino acids long. The CDR3 bases are TGTGCCAGCTCACCCAATAGCCAGAGAAATCAGCCCCAGCATTTT. This translates into CASSPNSQRNQPQHF.

The V call is TRBV4-1, the J call TRBJ2-2; 11 bases map to TRBD2. The germline V gene has CDR1 MGHRA and CDR2 YSYEKL. With V trimmed by 10 bases and J by 6 bases, 10 bases remained unmatched. The CDR3 has 15 residues. Here the CDR3 reads CATNSGGVGAGELFF. The CDR3 DNA sequence: TGCGCCACCAATAGCGGGGGGGTAGGGGCCGGGGAGCTGTTTTTT.

This chain's CDR3 is CSVGIGTGVEQYF. For the CDR3, the DNA is TGCAGCGTAGGCATAGGGACAGGGGTCGAGCAGTACTTC. This chain connects TRBV29-1 to TRBJ2-7, with TRBD1 identical over 10 bases. This CDR3 contains 13 residues. The ends lost 6 bases at V and 6 bases at J; junction bases unmatched: 8. The germline V gene has CDR1 SQVTM and CDR2 ANQGSEA.

The rearrangement joins TRBV18 to TRBJ2-1; 8 bases agree with TRBD2. The CDR3 consists of 16 residues. Trimming at V came to 0 bases and at J to 4 bases, leaving 5 bases not matched to a gene. Looked up from germline, CDR1 is KGHSH and CDR2 is LQKENI. The CDR3 here is CASSPPGTSSYNEQFF. The CDR3 DNA is TGTGCCAGCTCACCACCCGGGACTAGTTCTTACAATGAGCAGTTCTTC.

In this sample, this clone turned up a few times. The V gene is TRBV7-9, the J gene TRBJ1-2; 7 bases fit TRBD1. CDR3 size: 13 residues. V trimming: 5 bases; J trimming: 2 bases; junction bases outside the gene matches: 2. CDR1 is SEHNR and CDR2 is FQNEAQ in the germline V gene (reference sequence). The CDR3 loop is CASSQQGNYGYTF. Written as DNA, the CDR3 is TGTGCCAGCAGCCAACAGGGGAACTATGGCTACACCTTC.

The rearrangement joins TRBV7-3 to TRBJ1-1; a possible D gene is TRBD1 (5 bases). The V end lost 2 bases, the J end lost 1 base, and 8 bases lay between the germline ends. The CDR3 runs 14 residues. The V gene's germline CDR1 is SGHTA and CDR2 FQGTGA. CDR3 residues: CASSLGHSNTEAFF. The CDR3 nucleotides are TGTGCCAGCAGCTTAGGACATTCGAACACTGAAGCTTTCTTT.

The chain recombines TRBV7-2 with TRBJ2-2, with a possible D match to TRBD2 (6 bases). The CDR3 spans 16 residues. Trimming took 2 bases from V and 5 from J, leaving 15 bases between them. Germline V gene sequence: CDR1 SGHTA, CDR2 FQGNSA. This CDR3 reads CASSLWNRRETGELFF. The CDR3 region has the DNA TGTGCCAGCAGCTTATGGAATAGACGGGAGACCGGGGAGCTGTTTTTT.

This clone was seen only once. CDR3: CASSLRGGETQYF. CDR3 DNA sequence: TGTGCCAGCAGTTTAAGGGGGGGGGAGACCCAGTACTTC. V and J are TRBV6-5 and TRBJ2-5; weak D call: TRBD2 (7 bases). Germline values: CDR1 MNHEY, CDR2 SVGAGI. This CDR3 has 13 amino acids. Trimming stripped 4 bases from V and 5 bases from J, with 11 bases between.

The V gene is TRBV5-1, the J gene TRBJ2-1, with D unresolved. The V gene lost 4 bases and the J gene lost 8 bases, with 13 bases spanning the gap. The CDR3 totals 13 residues. Germline V gives CDR1 SGHRS, CDR2 YFSETQ. CDR3 amino acids: CASSKQVQDEQFF. In nucleotides, the CDR3 is TGCGCCAGCAGCAAGCAGGTTCAAGATGAGCAGTTCTTC.

This clone has only a few counts. V usage is TRBV18 and J usage is TRBJ1-6; a weak D match, TRBD1 (5 bases). The V end lost 6 bases, the J end lost 12 bases, and 18 bases lay between the germline ends. The CDR3 totals 14 residues. Germline CDR1 and CDR2: KGHSH and LQKENI. CDR3 in DNA: TGTGCCAGCTCTCGCCGGGACTCCGAAAGACCCCTCCACTTT. This sequence encodes CASSRRDSERPLHF.

The V gene is TRBV4-2, the J gene TRBJ1-1, with a tentative D call TRBD1 (5 bases). V dropped 3 bases and J dropped 1 base, with 12 bases sitting between them. CDR1 and CDR2 from the germline V gene are LGHNA and YNFKEQ. The CDR3 sequence is 15 residues long. CDR3 protein: CASSHADKTNTEAFF. For the CDR3, the DNA is TGTGCCAGCAGCCACGCGGACAAAACGAACACTGAAGCTTTCTTT.